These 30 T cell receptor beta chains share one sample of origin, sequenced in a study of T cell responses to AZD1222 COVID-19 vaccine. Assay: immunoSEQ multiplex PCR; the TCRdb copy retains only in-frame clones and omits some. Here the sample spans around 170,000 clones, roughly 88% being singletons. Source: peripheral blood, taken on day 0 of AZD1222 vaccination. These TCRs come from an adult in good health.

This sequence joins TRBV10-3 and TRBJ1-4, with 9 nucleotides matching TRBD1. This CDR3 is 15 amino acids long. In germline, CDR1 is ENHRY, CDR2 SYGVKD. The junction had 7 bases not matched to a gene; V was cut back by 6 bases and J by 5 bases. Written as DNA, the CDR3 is TGTGCCATCAGCGCCACCGGGACAGGGAATGAAAAACTGTTTTTT. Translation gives CAISATGTGNEKLFF.

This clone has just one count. The CDR3 reads CASSLRALTFATNEKLFF. The CDR3 bases are TGCGCCAGCAGCTTGAGGGCTCTGACTTTTGCAACTAATGAAAAACTGTTTTTT. The chain combines TRBV5-1 with TRBJ1-4; D is ambiguous. The germline V gene encodes CDR1 SGHRS and CDR2 YFSETQ. This CDR3 spans 18 amino acids. Trimming cost V 1 base and J 0 bases, with 16 bases left between them.

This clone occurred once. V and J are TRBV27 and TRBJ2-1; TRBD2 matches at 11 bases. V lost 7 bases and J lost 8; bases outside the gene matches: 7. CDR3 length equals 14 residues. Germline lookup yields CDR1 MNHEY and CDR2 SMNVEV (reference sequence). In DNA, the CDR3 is TGTGCCAGCACCCATAGCGGGAGGGTTTATGAGCAGTTCTTC. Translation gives CASTHSGRVYEQFF.

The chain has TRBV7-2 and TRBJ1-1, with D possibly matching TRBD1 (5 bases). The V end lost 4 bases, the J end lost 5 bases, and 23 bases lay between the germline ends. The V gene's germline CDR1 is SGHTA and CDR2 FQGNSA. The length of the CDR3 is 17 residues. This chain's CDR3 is CASSSTRGSLGMTEAFF. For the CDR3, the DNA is TGTGCCAGCAGCTCCACAAGGGGAAGCTTAGGCATGACTGAAGCTTTCTTT.

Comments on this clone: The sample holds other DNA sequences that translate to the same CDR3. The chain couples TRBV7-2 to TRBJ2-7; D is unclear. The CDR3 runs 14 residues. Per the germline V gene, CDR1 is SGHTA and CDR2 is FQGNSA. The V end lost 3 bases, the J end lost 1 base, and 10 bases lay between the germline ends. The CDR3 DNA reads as TGTGCCAGCAGCTTGGATGGTAATTCCTACGAGCAGTACTTC. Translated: CASSLDGNSYEQYF.

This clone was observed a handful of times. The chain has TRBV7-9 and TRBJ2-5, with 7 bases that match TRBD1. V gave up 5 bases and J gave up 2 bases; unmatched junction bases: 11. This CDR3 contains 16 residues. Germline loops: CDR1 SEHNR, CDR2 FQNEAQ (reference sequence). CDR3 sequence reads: CASSTDRAVGQETQYF. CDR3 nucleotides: TGTGCCAGCAGCACCGACAGGGCGGTGGGGCAAGAGACCCAGTACTTC.

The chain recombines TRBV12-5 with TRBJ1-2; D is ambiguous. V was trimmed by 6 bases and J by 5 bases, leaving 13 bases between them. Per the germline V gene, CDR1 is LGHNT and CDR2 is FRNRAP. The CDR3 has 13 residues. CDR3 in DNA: TGTGCTAGTGGCCCCCATATGGATTATGGCTACACCTTC. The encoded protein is CASGPHMDYGYTF.

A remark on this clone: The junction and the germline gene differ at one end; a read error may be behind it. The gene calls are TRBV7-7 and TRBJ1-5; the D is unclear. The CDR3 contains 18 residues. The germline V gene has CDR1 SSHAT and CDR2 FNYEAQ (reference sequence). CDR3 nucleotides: TGTGCTAGCAGCTTAGGTGGGGTACAGAAATATAGCAATCAGCCCCAGCATTTT. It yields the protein CASSLGGVQKYSNQPQHF. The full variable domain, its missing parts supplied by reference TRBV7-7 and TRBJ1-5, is GAGVSQSPRYKVTKRGQDVTLRCDPISSHATLYWYQQALGQGPEFLTYFNYEAQPDKSGLPSDRFSAERPEGSISTLTIQRTEQRDSAMYRCASSLGGVQKYSNQPQHFGDGTRLSIL.

In DNA form, the CDR3 reads TGTGCCAGCAGATACAGTGAAAGCTCCTACGAGCAGTACTTC. It is translated as CASRYSESSYEQYF. The chain couples TRBV6-2 or TRBV6-3 to TRBJ2-7, with D hard to call. In germline, CDR1 is MNHEY, CDR2 SVGEGT. The CDR3 spans 14 residues. Trimming removed 6 bases at V and 0 bases at J, with 12 bases between.

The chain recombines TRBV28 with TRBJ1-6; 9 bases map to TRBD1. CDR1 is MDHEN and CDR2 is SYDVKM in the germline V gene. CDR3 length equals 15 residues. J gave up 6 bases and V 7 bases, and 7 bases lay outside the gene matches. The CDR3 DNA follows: TGTGCCAGCATCGTACAGGGGGCACGTAATTCACCCCTCCACTTT. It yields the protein CASIVQGARNSPLHF.

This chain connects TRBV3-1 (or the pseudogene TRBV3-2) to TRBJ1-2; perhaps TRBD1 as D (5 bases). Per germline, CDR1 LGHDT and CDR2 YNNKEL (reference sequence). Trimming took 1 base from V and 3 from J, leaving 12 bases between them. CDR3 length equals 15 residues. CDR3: CASSQVARADYGYTF. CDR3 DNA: TGTGCCAGCAGCCAAGTGGCCAGGGCGGACTATGGCTACACCTTC.

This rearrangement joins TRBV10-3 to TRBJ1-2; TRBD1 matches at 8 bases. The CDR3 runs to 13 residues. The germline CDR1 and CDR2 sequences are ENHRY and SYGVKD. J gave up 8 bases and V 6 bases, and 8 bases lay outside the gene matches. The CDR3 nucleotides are TGTGCCATCAGCGGACAGGGAAGAGACGGCTACACCTTC. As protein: CAISGQGRDGYTF.

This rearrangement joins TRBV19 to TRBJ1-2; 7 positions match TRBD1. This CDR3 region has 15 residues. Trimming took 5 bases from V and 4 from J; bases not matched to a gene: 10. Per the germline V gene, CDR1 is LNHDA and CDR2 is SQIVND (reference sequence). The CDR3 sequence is CASSVDRVSAYGYTF. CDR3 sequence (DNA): TGTGCCAGTAGTGTCGACAGGGTCTCGGCCTATGGCTACACCTTC.

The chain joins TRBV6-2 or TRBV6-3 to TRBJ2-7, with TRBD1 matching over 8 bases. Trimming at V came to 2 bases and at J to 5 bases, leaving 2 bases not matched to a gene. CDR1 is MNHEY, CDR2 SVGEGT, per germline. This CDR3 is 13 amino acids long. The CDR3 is CASSYPDRDEQYF. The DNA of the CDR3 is TGTGCCAGCAGTTACCCGGACAGGGACGAGCAGTACTTC.

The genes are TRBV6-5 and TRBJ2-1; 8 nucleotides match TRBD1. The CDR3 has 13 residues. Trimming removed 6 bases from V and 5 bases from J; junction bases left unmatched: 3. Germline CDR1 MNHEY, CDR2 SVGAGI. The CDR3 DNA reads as TGTGCCAGCAGAGGGACAGGTCACAATGAGCAGTTCTTC. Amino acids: CASRGTGHNEQFF.

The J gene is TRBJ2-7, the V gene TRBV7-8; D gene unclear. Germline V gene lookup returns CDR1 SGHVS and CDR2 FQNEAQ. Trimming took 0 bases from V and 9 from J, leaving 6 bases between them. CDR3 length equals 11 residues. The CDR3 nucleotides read TGTGCCAGCAGCTTAGCGCGCGTGCAGTACTTC. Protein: CASSLARVQYF.

The DNA for the CDR3 is TGTGCCAGCAGCTCCGAAATGCAGCCCCAGCATTTT. As protein: CASSSEMQPQHF. The chain combines TRBV13 with TRBJ1-5; D call uncertain. The length of the CDR3 is 12 residues. Trimming shortened V by 4 bases and J by 7 bases, and 8 bases separated the two germline ends. Per the germline V gene, CDR1 is PRHDT and CDR2 is FYEKMQ (reference sequence).

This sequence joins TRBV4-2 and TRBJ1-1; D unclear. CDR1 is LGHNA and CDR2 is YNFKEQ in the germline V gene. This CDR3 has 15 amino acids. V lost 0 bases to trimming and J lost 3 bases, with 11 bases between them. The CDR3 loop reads CASSQDLVRDTEAFF. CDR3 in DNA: TGTGCCAGCAGCCAAGATTTAGTGAGGGACACTGAAGCTTTCTTT.

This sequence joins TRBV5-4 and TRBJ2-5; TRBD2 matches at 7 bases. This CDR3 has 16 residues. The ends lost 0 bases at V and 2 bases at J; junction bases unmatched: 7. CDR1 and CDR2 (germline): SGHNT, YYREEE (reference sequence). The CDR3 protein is CASSLAPTSSQETQYF. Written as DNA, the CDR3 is TGTGCCAGCAGCTTGGCCCCGACTAGCTCGCAAGAGACCCAGTACTTC.

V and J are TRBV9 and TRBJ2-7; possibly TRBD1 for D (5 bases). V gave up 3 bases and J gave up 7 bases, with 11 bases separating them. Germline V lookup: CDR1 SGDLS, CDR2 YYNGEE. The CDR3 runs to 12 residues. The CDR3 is CASSDGAGEQYF. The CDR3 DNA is TGTGCCAGCAGCGATGGGGCCGGGGAGCAGTACTTC.

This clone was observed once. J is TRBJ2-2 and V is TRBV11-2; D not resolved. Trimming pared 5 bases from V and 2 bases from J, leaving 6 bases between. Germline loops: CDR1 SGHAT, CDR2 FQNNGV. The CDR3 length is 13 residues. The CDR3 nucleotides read TGTGCCAGCAGCCCATCTAACACCGGGGAGCTGTTTTTT. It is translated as CASSPSNTGELFF.

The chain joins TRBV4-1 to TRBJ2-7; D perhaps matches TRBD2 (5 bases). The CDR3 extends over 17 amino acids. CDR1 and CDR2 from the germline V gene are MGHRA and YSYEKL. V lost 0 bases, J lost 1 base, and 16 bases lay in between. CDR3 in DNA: TGCGCCAGCAGCCAAGATAACGGGGTAGGCAGGTCCTACGAGCAGTACTTC. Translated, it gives CASSQDNGVGRSYEQYF.

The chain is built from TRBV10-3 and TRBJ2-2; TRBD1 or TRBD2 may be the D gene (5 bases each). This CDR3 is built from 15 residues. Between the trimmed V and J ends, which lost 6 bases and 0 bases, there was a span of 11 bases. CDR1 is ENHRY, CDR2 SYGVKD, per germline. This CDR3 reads CAISPGTANTGELFF. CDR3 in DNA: TGTGCCATCAGCCCAGGGACGGCGAACACCGGGGAGCTGTTTTTT.

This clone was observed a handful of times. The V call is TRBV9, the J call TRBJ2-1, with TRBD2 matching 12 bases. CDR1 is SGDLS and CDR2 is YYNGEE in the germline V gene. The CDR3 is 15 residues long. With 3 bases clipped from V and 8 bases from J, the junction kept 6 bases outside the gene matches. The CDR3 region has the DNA TGTGCCAGCAGCGCTCGACTAGCGGGAGAGCATGAGCAGTTCTTC. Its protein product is CASSARLAGEHEQFF.

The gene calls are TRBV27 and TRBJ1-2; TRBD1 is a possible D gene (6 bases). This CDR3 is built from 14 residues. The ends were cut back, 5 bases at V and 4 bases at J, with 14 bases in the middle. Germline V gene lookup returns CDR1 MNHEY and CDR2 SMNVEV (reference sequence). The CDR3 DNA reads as TGTGCCAGCAGTAAGGGGGGGGCCCTCTATGGCTACACCTTC. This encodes CASSKGGALYGYTF.

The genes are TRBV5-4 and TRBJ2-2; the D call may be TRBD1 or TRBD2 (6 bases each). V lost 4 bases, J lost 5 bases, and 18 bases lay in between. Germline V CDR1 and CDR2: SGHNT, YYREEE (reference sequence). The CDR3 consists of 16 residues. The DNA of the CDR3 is TGTGCCAGCAGCGGATCTCGGGGGCGGGGAACCGGGGAGCTGTTTTTT. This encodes CASSGSRGRGTGELFF.

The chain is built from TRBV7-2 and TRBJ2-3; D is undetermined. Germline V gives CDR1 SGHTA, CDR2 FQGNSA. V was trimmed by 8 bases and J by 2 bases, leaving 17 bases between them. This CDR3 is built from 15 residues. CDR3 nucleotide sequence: TGTGCCAGCGCCCTCAGCTTAGTTACCACAGATACGCAGTATTTT. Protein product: CASALSLVTTDTQYF.

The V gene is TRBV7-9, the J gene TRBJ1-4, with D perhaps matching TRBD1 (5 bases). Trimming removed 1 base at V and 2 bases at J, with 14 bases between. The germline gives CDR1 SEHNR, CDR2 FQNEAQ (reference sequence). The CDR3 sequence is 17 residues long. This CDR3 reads CASSLGGGTATNEKLFF. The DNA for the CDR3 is TGTGCCAGCAGCTTAGGAGGTGGGACGGCCACTAATGAAAAACTGTTTTTT.

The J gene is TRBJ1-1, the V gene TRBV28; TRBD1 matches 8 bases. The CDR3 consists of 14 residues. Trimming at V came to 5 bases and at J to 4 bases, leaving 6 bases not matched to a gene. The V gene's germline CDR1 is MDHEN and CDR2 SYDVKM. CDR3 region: CASSTGGRTTEAFF. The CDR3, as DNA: TGTGCCAGCAGTACAGGGGGGAGGACCACTGAAGCTTTCTTT.

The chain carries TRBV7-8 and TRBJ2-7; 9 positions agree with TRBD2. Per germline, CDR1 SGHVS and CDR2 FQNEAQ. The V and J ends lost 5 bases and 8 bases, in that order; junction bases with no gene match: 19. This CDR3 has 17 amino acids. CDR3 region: CASSRGRLAEPHRKQYF. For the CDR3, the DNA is TGTGCCAGCAGCCGAGGACGACTAGCGGAACCTCATCGCAAGCAGTACTTC.